Listed below are T cell receptor beta chains from one sample, sequenced in a study of a mutant IDH1 vaccine in newly diagnosed glioma. TCRdb's table, derived via immunoSEQ multiplex PCR, lists solely in-frame clones and lacks some. The profile shows tens of thousands of clones, over 70% of them singletons. This specimen consisted of PBMCs, obtained from a glioma patient treated with radiotherapy, temozolomide or both. The source is a man aged 25-40 years with glioma. Both conserved end residues are part of each CDR3. A D gene is named only where the DNA matches it firmly. Part of the rows lack a size; the others show once, few, many or a class for expanded clones.

abundance: few
j_gene: TRBJ1-2
d_gene: NA
v_gene: TRBV5-6
CDR3nt: TGTGCCAGCAGCTTGGTGGCAGCCAACTATGGCTACACCTTC
CDR3aa: CASSLVAANYGYTF

abundance: NA
j_gene: TRBJ2-3
d_gene: NA
v_gene: TRBV9
CDR3nt: TGTGCCAGCAGCGTAGATCCGGGGGCGATCACAGATACGCAGTATTTT
CDR3aa: CASSVDPGAITDTQYF

abundance: NA
j_gene: TRBJ2-7
d_gene: TRBD2
v_gene: TRBV9
CDR3nt: TGTGCCAGCAGCGTAGCGGCTAGCGGGGGTTTATGGCCTTACGAGCAGTACTTC
CDR3aa: CASSVAASGGLWPYEQYF

abundance: few
j_gene: TRBJ1-5
d_gene: NA
v_gene: TRBV29-1
CDR3nt: TGCAGCGCTGCCGACGGACTCCTTGGCAATCAGCCCCAGCATTTT
CDR3aa: CSAADGLLGNQPQHF

abundance: once
j_gene: TRBJ2-3
d_gene: TRBD2
v_gene: TRBV5-1
CDR3nt: TGCGCCAGCAGCTTTCTAGCGGGGGGGACAGATACGCAGTATTTT
CDR3aa: CASSFLAGGTDTQYF

abundance: NA
j_gene: TRBJ2-7
d_gene: TRBD2
v_gene: TRBV30
CDR3nt: TGTGCCTGCTCCGAGACTAGCGGTGCCACCTCCTACGAGCAGTACTTC
CDR3aa: CACSETSGATSYEQYF

abundance: NA
j_gene: TRBJ2-7
d_gene: NA
v_gene: TRBV28
CDR3nt: TGTGCCAGCAGTACCCCAAACTCCTACGAGCAGTACTTC
CDR3aa: CASSTPNSYEQYF

abundance: NA
j_gene: TRBJ2-7
d_gene: TRBD2
v_gene: TRBV28
CDR3nt: TGTGCCAGCAGTTTCCGGACTAGCGGAACGTACGAGCAGTACTTC
CDR3aa: CASSFRTSGTYEQYF

abundance: NA
j_gene: TRBJ2-3
d_gene: TRBD1
v_gene: TRBV19
CDR3nt: TGTGCCAGTAGTACCAAAGTCGGGACAGGGACAGATACGCAGTATTTT
CDR3aa: CASSTKVGTGTDTQYF

abundance: NA
j_gene: TRBJ2-5
d_gene: TRBD1
v_gene: TRBV5-1
CDR3nt: TGCGCCAGCAGCGCCGGGACAGGGGGCTACCAAGAGACCCAGTACTTC
CDR3aa: CASSAGTGGYQETQYF

abundance: NA
j_gene: TRBJ2-1
d_gene: NA
v_gene: TRBV7-2
CDR3nt: TGTGCCAGCAGCTTAGCAAGACTAGGAATGGAGTCCTACAATGAGCAGTTCTTC
CDR3aa: CASSLARLGMESYNEQFF

abundance: few
j_gene: TRBJ1-1
d_gene: NA
v_gene: TRBV6-4
CDR3nt: TGTGCCAGCAGTGACGGGAGGGGTGGGAACACTGAAGCTTTCTTT
CDR3aa: CASSDGRGGNTEAFF

abundance: NA
j_gene: TRBJ1-3
d_gene: NA
v_gene: TRBV27
CDR3nt: TGTGCCAGCAGGGCTACAGGTAGACTCTCCGGAAACACCATATATTTT
CDR3aa: CASRATGRLSGNTIYF

abundance: NA
j_gene: TRBJ1-1
d_gene: NA
v_gene: TRBV5-1
CDR3nt: TGCGCCAGCAAGGCCAACATGAACACTGAAGCTTTCTTT
CDR3aa: CASKANMNTEAFF

abundance: NA
j_gene: TRBJ2-3
d_gene: NA
v_gene: TRBV5-4
CDR3nt: TGTGCCAGCAGCCGCGACTCATCTAGCACAGATACGCAGTATTTT
CDR3aa: CASSRDSSSTDTQYF

abundance: NA
j_gene: TRBJ1-1
d_gene: NA
v_gene: TRBV2
CDR3nt: TGTGCCAGCAGTGAAGGTTCGTGGGGACCGAACACTGAAGCTTTCTTT
CDR3aa: CASSEGSWGPNTEAFF

abundance: medium-sized
j_gene: TRBJ1-1
d_gene: TRBD1
v_gene: TRBV30
CDR3nt: TGTGCCTGGAGTGGACAGGGACAGTTGAACACTGAAGCTTTCTTT
CDR3aa: CAWSGQGQLNTEAFF

abundance: few
j_gene: TRBJ1-5
d_gene: NA
v_gene: TRBV7-9
CDR3nt: TGTGCCAGCAGCTTAGATAGCAATCAGCCCCAGCATTTT
CDR3aa: CASSLDSNQPQHF

abundance: NA
j_gene: TRBJ2-5
d_gene: TRBD2
v_gene: TRBV13
CDR3nt: TGTGCCAGCAGACAAAGACTAGCGGGGCAAGAGACCCAGTACTTC
CDR3aa: CASRQRLAGQETQYF

abundance: NA
j_gene: TRBJ2-1
d_gene: TRBD2
v_gene: TRBV30
CDR3nt: TGTGCCTGGAGTCCTGGACTAGCGGTCAATGAGCAGTTCTTC
CDR3aa: CAWSPGLAVNEQFF

abundance: once
j_gene: TRBJ2-3
d_gene: TRBD2
v_gene: TRBV29-1
CDR3nt: TGCAGCGTTGAATTTCGGACTAGCGGGAGCACAGATACGCAGTATTTT
CDR3aa: CSVEFRTSGSTDTQYF

abundance: NA
j_gene: TRBJ1-4
d_gene: TRBD1
v_gene: TRBV19
CDR3nt: TGTGCCAGTAGTACGCCGGGACAGGGGGCACCGTCGTTTTTT
CDR3aa: CASSTPGQGAPSFF

abundance: few
j_gene: TRBJ2-3
d_gene: NA
v_gene: TRBV29-1
CDR3nt: TGCAGCGGAGGTGGGGGCGCAGATACGCAGTATTTT
CDR3aa: CSGGGGADTQYF

abundance: NA
j_gene: TRBJ2-1
d_gene: TRBD2
v_gene: TRBV7-9
CDR3nt: TGTGCCAGCAGCCCCGGTGTTAGCGGGAGGGCCGGGCGGGGAAATGAGCAGTTCTTC
CDR3aa: CASSPGVSGRAGRGNEQFF

abundance: NA
j_gene: TRBJ1-2
d_gene: NA
v_gene: TRBV6-5
CDR3nt: TGTGCCAGCACCCAGCGAGGGGGCTATGGCTACACCTTC
CDR3aa: CASTQRGGYGYTF

abundance: NA
j_gene: TRBJ1-4
d_gene: TRBD1
v_gene: TRBV5-1
CDR3nt: TGCGCCAGCAGCTTCAGGGGGGGTAATGAAAAACTGTTTTTT
CDR3aa: CASSFRGGNEKLFF

abundance: NA
j_gene: TRBJ1-2
d_gene: TRBD1
v_gene: TRBV6-1
CDR3nt: TGTGCCAGCAGTGAGGGACAGGGCCTCAACTATGGCTACACCTTC
CDR3aa: CASSEGQGLNYGYTF

abundance: NA
j_gene: TRBJ1-6
d_gene: NA
v_gene: TRBV7-6
CDR3nt: TGTGCCAGCAGCTCCGACAGCACTAATAATTCACCCCTCCACTTT
CDR3aa: CASSSDSTNNSPLHF

abundance: NA
j_gene: TRBJ1-6
d_gene: NA
v_gene: TRBV7-9
CDR3nt: TGTGCCAGCAGCTTAAAAGTCGATTCACCCCTCCACTTT
CDR3aa: CASSLKVDSPLHF

abundance: once
j_gene: TRBJ1-2
d_gene: NA
v_gene: TRBV7-8
CDR3nt: TGTGCCAGCAGCTTAGCACTTGCCTATGGCTACACCTTC
CDR3aa: CASSLALAYGYTF

abundance: NA
j_gene: TRBJ2-2
d_gene: TRBD2
v_gene: TRBV27
CDR3nt: TGTGCCAGCAGTCTTAGCGGGGGGAACACCGGGGAGCTGTTTTTT
CDR3aa: CASSLSGGNTGELFF

abundance: NA
j_gene: TRBJ2-7
d_gene: NA
v_gene: TRBV7-8
CDR3nt: TGTGCCAGCAGCGCCGCTAACGCCCCATCGCGCGAGCAGTACTTC
CDR3aa: CASSAANAPSREQYF

abundance: NA
j_gene: TRBJ1-1
d_gene: TRBD1
v_gene: TRBV5-6
CDR3nt: TGTGCCAGCAGCTTGGGACAGGGCTGGGGGAACACTGAAGCTTTCTTT
CDR3aa: CASSLGQGWGNTEAFF

abundance: large
j_gene: TRBJ1-2
d_gene: TRBD1
v_gene: TRBV19
CDR3nt: TGTGCCAGCAAGTGGGGGGGGATCGACAGGGACTACACCTTC
CDR3aa: CASKWGGIDRDYTF

abundance: once
j_gene: TRBJ1-2
d_gene: NA
v_gene: TRBV2
CDR3nt: TGTGCCAGCAGTGAAGCCGGGACTGCAACGGGGGACTATGGCTACACCTTC
CDR3aa: CASSEAGTATGDYGYTF

abundance: NA
j_gene: TRBJ2-5
d_gene: NA
v_gene: TRBV2
CDR3nt: TGTGCCAGCATCCTCATTCTGGGGGTGACACAAGAGACCCAGTACTTC
CDR3aa: CASILILGVTQETQYF

abundance: few
j_gene: TRBJ2-2
d_gene: TRBD1
v_gene: TRBV7-9
CDR3nt: TGTGCCAGCAGCTTATGGACAGGGGTGTTGGCCGGGGAGCTGTTTTTT
CDR3aa: CASSLWTGVLAGELFF

abundance: NA
j_gene: TRBJ1-2
d_gene: NA
v_gene: TRBV5-1
CDR3nt: TGCGCCAGCAGCTTCGGACCCGGGCGGGGATATGGCTACACCTTC
CDR3aa: CASSFGPGRGYGYTF

abundance: NA
j_gene: TRBJ1-2
d_gene: NA
v_gene: TRBV15
CDR3nt: TGTGCCACCAGCAGAGATATGAGCACAGGCTATGGCTACACCTTC
CDR3aa: CATSRDMSTGYGYTF

abundance: NA
j_gene: TRBJ2-7
d_gene: TRBD2
v_gene: TRBV28
CDR3nt: TGTGCCAGCAGTTTAGGACTAGCGGGACCTTCCTACGAGCAGTACTTC
CDR3aa: CASSLGLAGPSYEQYF

abundance: NA
j_gene: TRBJ2-3
d_gene: NA
v_gene: TRBV7-9
CDR3nt: TGTGCCAGCAGCCCCACGGCGGGCACAGATACGCAGTATTTT
CDR3aa: CASSPTAGTDTQYF